The 23 T cell receptor beta chains reported below all come from one sample, sequenced in a study of blood T cell repertoires in COVID-19. Using immunoSEQ multiplex PCR, the repertoire was profiled, and TCRdb retains in-frame clones only, with some absent. The sample includes 150,000 to 200,000 clones, about nine tenths of them seen just once. The sequenced material came from peripheral blood. The receptors here all came from a man younger than 35 who had recovered from COVID-19.

The chain carries TRBV7-9 and TRBJ1-1, with 7 bases matching TRBD1. The CDR3 extends over 14 amino acids. Trimming at V came to 3 bases and at J to 1 base, leaving 2 bases not matched to a gene. Germline V gene lookup returns CDR1 SEHNR and CDR2 FQNEAQ (reference sequence). CDR3 loop: CASSFGTENTEAFF. CDR3 sequence (DNA): TGTGCCAGCAGCTTCGGGACAGAGAACACTGAAGCTTTCTTT.

The rearrangement joins TRBV4-3 to TRBJ2-6, with TRBD2 matching 10 bases. The CDR3 has 18 amino acids. V lost 4 bases to trimming and J lost 0 bases; unmatched junction nucleotides: 6. The V gene's germline CDR1 is LGHNA and CDR2 YSLEER. CDR3 sequence: CASSREAGGSSGANVLTF. The CDR3 DNA sequence: TGCGCCAGCAGCCGAGAAGCGGGAGGGAGCTCTGGGGCCAACGTCCTGACTTTC.

CDR3 region: CATSYRGAFYEQYF. The DNA for the CDR3 is TGTGCCACCAGCTACAGGGGTGCATTCTACGAGCAGTACTTC. The chain recombines TRBV15 with TRBJ2-7; TRBD1 matches 7 bases. Per germline, CDR1 LNHNV and CDR2 YYDKDF (reference sequence). Trimming took 5 bases from V and 3 from J; bases not matched to a gene: 7. The CDR3 spans 14 residues.

This chain uses TRBV27 with TRBJ2-7; TRBD2 might be the D (6 bases). This CDR3 comprises 13 residues. CDR1 and CDR2 from the germline V gene are MNHEY and SMNVEV (reference sequence). V shed 4 bases and J shed 3 bases, with 10 bases lying between them. In DNA, the CDR3 is TGTGCCAGCAGTTGGGACTCACGCTACGAGCAGTACTTC. Its translation is CASSWDSRYEQYF.

This chain joins TRBV5-4 and TRBJ2-5; D is ambiguous. The germline V gene has CDR1 SGHNT and CDR2 YYREEE (reference sequence). This CDR3 is built from 11 residues. V was trimmed by 4 bases and J by 7 bases, leaving 8 bases between them. The CDR3 loop is CASSGAGTQYF. The CDR3 region has the DNA TGTGCCAGCAGCGGAGCCGGGACCCAGTACTTC.

The gene calls are TRBV7-9 and TRBJ2-7, with D maybe TRBD1 (6 bases). V was shortened by 3 bases and J by 2 bases, with 11 bases between the two germline ends. This CDR3 has 14 residues. Looked up from germline, CDR1 is SEHNR and CDR2 is FQNEAQ (reference sequence). The CDR3 is CASSFGGQTYEQYF. The CDR3 DNA reads as TGTGCCAGCAGCTTCGGAGGACAGACCTACGAGCAGTACTTC.

The chain carries TRBV3-1 (or the pseudogene TRBV3-2) and TRBJ2-1, with 7 bases identical to TRBD2. The J segment lost 2 bases and the V segment lost 0 bases, leaving 7 bases of the junction unmatched. The CDR3 extends over 17 amino acids. Germline V gene lookup returns CDR1 LGHDT and CDR2 YNNKEL (reference sequence). In nucleotides, the CDR3 is TGTGCCAGCAGCCAAGATTTCGCGGGAGCTGCCTACAATGAGCAGTTCTTC. This gives the protein CASSQDFAGAAYNEQFF.

J is TRBJ1-1 and V is TRBV24-1; no definite D call. CDR1 is KGHDR and CDR2 is SFDVKD in the germline V gene. The CDR3 loop spans 16 amino acids. V lost 3 bases and J 1 base, leaving 14 bases between the germline ends. This CDR3 reads CATSDRNDGANTEAFF. The CDR3 DNA reads as TGTGCCACCAGTGATCGGAACGATGGAGCGAACACTGAAGCTTTCTTT.

The chain is built from TRBV5-8 and TRBJ2-1, with 10 positions matching TRBD1. Looked up from germline, CDR1 is SGHTS and CDR2 is YDEGEE. This CDR3 has 17 residues. V was clipped by 0 bases and J by 10 bases; unmatched bases: 13. DNA of the CDR3: TGTGCCAGCAGCTTGGTCAACGGGGACAGGGGTGGTCTCGAGCAGTTCTTC. It translates to CASSLVNGDRGGLEQFF.

The table lists this clone with a count of one. This chain connects TRBV30 to TRBJ2-7, with TRBD1 identical over 9 bases. CDR1 and CDR2 from the germline V gene are GTSNPN and SVGIG (reference sequence). V shed 5 bases and J 4 bases; nucleotides not matched to a gene: 3. The CDR3 spans 12 residues. The CDR3 region has the DNA TGTGCCTGGGGGACAGGGAATTACGAGCAGTACTTC. Its protein product is CAWGTGNYEQYF. The full variable domain, in which reference TRBV30 and TRBJ2-7 provide the parts outside the CDR3, is SQTIHQWPATLVQPVGSPLSLECTVEGTSNPNLYWYRQAAGRGLQLLFYSVGIGQISSEVPQNLSASRPQDRQFILSSKKLLLSDSGFYLCAWGTGNYEQYFGPGTRLTVT.

The V gene is TRBV7-3, the J gene TRBJ2-1; D not resolved. CDR1 and CDR2 from the germline V gene are SGHTA and FQGTGA. Trimming left V 4 bases short and J 7 bases short, with 11 bases between. The CDR3 is 13 amino acids. CDR3 amino acids: CASSSSLTNEQFF. The CDR3 DNA reads TGTGCCAGCAGCTCAAGCCTTACGAATGAGCAGTTCTTC. Combining the CDR3 with reference TRBV7-3 and TRBJ2-1 gives the whole variable domain GAGVSQTPSNKVTEKGKYVELRCDPISGHTALYWYRQSLGQGPEFLIYFQGTGAADDSGLPNDRFFAVRPEGSVSTLKIQRTERGDSAVYLCASSSSLTNEQFFGPGTRLTVL.

The genes are TRBV6-5 and TRBJ2-7; weak D call: TRBD1 (5 bases). Trimming took off 2 bases at V and 5 bases at J, with 13 bases between the two ends. The CDR3 length is 14 residues. CDR1 and CDR2 (germline): MNHEY, SVGAGI. The CDR3 DNA sequence: TGTGCCAGCAGTTACAGTGGCAGGGTCCACGAGCAGTACTTC. It is translated as CASSYSGRVHEQYF.

This clone was seen a few times. The CDR3 sequence is CASSWGTGYEQYF. The CDR3, as DNA: TGTGCCAGCAGCTGGGGGACTGGCTACGAGCAGTACTTC. This chain connects TRBV5-6 to TRBJ2-7; TRBD2 might be the D (6 bases). This CDR3 comprises 13 residues. Germline loops: CDR1 SGHDT, CDR2 YYEEEE. Trimming took off 3 bases at V and 3 bases at J, with 10 bases between the two ends.

The chain uses TRBV27 and TRBJ2-5, with 9 bases identical to TRBD2. The V gene end was trimmed by 8 bases and the J gene end by 7 bases; junction bases not matched to a gene: 8. Germline values: CDR1 MNHEY, CDR2 SMNVEV (reference sequence). The CDR3 spans 13 residues. CDR3 nucleotides: TGTGCCAGCGCCTATAGCGGGGGTCGGACCCAGTACTTC. It yields the protein CASAYSGGRTQYF.

The V call is TRBV7-9, the J call TRBJ2-1; 7 nucleotides match TRBD1. Germline V gene lookup returns CDR1 SEHNR and CDR2 FQNEAQ (reference sequence). After removal of 7 bases from V and 0 bases from J, the junction contained 6 bases not matched to a gene. This CDR3 has 15 residues. CDR3 nucleotide sequence: TGTGCCAGCATCGCAGGGGGATACTCCTACAATGAGCAGTTCTTC. Amino acids: CASIAGGYSYNEQFF.

The chain has TRBV10-3 and TRBJ2-1; 10 nucleotides agree with TRBD1. The CDR3 runs 15 residues. After removal of 3 bases from V and 10 bases from J, the junction contained 9 bases not matched to a gene. In germline, CDR1 is ENHRY, CDR2 SYGVKD. CDR3 residues: CAISDTGQGGDEQFF. The CDR3 nucleotides are TGTGCCATCAGTGATACAGGACAGGGGGGGGACGAGCAGTTCTTC.

This chain joins TRBV5-6 and TRBJ2-5; D ambiguous. The CDR3 consists of 14 residues. The germline CDR1 and CDR2 sequences are SGHDT and YYEEEE. V lost 1 base and J lost 2, with 9 bases in between. The CDR3 spells CASSLNSRQETQYF. DNA of the CDR3: TGTGCCAGCAGCTTGAACAGCAGACAAGAGACCCAGTACTTC.

The V gene is TRBV7-9, the J gene TRBJ2-1, with 8 positions matching TRBD2. The germline CDR1 and CDR2 sequences are SEHNR and FQNEAQ (reference sequence). The V and J ends lost 7 bases and 0 bases, in that order; junction bases with no gene match: 14. CDR3 size: 18 residues. CDR3 sequence: CASNFPIAGLPSYNEQFF. As DNA, the CDR3 is TGTGCCAGCAACTTCCCTATAGCGGGACTGCCCTCCTACAATGAGCAGTTCTTC. Variable domain in full (rest from reference TRBV7-9 and TRBJ2-1): DTGVSQNPRHKITKRGQNVTFRCDPISEHNRLYWYRQTLGQGPEFLTYFQNEAQLEKSRLLSDRFSAERPKGSFSTLEIQRTEQGDSAMYLCASNFPIAGLPSYNEQFFGPGTRLTVL.

The chain links TRBV29-1 to TRBJ1-2, with a weak D call TRBD1 (5 bases). The CDR3 consists of 15 residues. CDR1 and CDR2 (germline): SQVTM, ANQGSEA. Trimming stripped 4 bases from V and 2 bases from J, with 17 bases between. Here the CDR3 DNA reads TGCAGCGTTGTTCCAGGGAATCATTGGAACTATGGCTACACCTTC. Amino acids: CSVVPGNHWNYGYTF.

The V gene is TRBV9, the J gene TRBJ2-3, with TRBD2 identical over 7 bases. CDR3 size: 18 residues. The trim removed 1 base at V and 2 bases at J, leaving 13 bases unmatched. CDR1 SGDLS and CDR2 YYNGEE come from the germline V gene. CDR3 in amino acids: CASSVTLWTGGPTDTQYF. The CDR3 DNA reads TGTGCCAGCAGCGTAACCCTCTGGACGGGAGGTCCCACAGATACGCAGTATTTT.

The V call is TRBV6-6, the J call TRBJ1-1; weak D call: TRBD1 (6 bases). This CDR3 is built from 14 residues. Germline assignment: CDR1 MNHNY and CDR2 SVGAGI (reference sequence). Trimming removed 2 bases at V and 2 bases at J, with 9 bases between. The CDR3 DNA sequence: TGTGCCAGCAGTTACCGGACAGTTAACACTGAAGCTTTCTTT. Translation: CASSYRTVNTEAFF.

V gene TRBV7-5 combines with J gene TRBJ1-2. TRBV7-5 counts as a pseudogene. The CDR3 length is 16 residues. CDR3: CARSFIPKRENYGYTF. CDR3 DNA: TGTGCCAGAAGCTTCATCCCCAAGAGGGAAAACTATGGCTACACCTTC.

This clone was observed once. The chain has TRBV2 and TRBJ2-7; TRBD2 is a possible D gene (5 bases). The germline CDR1 and CDR2 sequences are SNHLY and FYNNEI. This CDR3 region has 14 residues. The V end was cut by 6 bases, the J end by 0 bases, with 12 bases between. CDR3 region: CASSDRDSSYEQYF. For the CDR3, the DNA is TGTGCCAGCAGCGACCGGGATAGCTCCTACGAGCAGTACTTC.